The clone carrying this T cell receptor (beta chain) turned up a few times. Then a second PCR, running roughly 7 to 11 cycles, was carried out with a sample-barcoded 5' primer and a J-beta primer mix. From the 5' RACE reads, TCRdb called clonotypes with MiXCR, one entry per CDR3 protein. The table records roughly 1.5 million distinct CDR3 sequences, 40% to 45% of them present only once. Individuals who donated were healthy Caucasians from Russia aged about 6 to 90. The record originates from a study of blood T cells in healthy people across ages. The overall study: About one barcoded beta molecule was captured per two T cells (by template switching).

The germline V gene has CDR1 LGHNA and CDR2 YNFKEQ. Trimming shortened V by 6 bases and J by 0 bases, and 17 bases separated the two germline ends. This CDR3 comprises 16 residues. The receptor's source is a woman aged 18-29 years in good health. The V call is TRBV4-2, the J call TRBJ1-1; tentatively, D is TRBD1 (6 bases). The sequenced sample consisted of blood. The CDR3 DNA reads TGTGCCAGCAGACAGGGAACCAAAACCCTGAACACTGAAGCTTTCTTT. Its protein product is CASRQGTKTLNTEAFF.